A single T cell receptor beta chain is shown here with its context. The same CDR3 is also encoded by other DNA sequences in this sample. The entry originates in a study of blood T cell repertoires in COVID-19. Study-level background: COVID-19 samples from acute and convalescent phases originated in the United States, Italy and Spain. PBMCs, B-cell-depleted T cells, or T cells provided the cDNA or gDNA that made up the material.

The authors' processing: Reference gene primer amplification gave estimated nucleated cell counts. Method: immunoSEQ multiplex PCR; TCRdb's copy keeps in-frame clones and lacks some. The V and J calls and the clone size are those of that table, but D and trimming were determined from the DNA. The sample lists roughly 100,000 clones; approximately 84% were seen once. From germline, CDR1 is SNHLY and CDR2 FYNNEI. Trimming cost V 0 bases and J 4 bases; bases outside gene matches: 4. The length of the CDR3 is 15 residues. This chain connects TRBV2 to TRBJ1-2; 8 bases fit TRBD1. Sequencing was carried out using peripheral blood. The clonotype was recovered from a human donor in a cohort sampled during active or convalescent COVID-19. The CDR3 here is CASSEARTGIYGYTF. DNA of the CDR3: TGTGCCAGCAGTGAAGCGCGGACAGGGATCTATGGCTACACCTTC.